These 12 T cell receptor beta chains share one sample of origin, sequenced in a study of identical twins. TCRdb re-called the 5' RACE reads with MiXCR, one entry per CDR3 protein. This table holds hundreds of thousands of distinct CDR3 sequences, around 24% found once. These data also formed part of another study, on T cells expressing NK-cell markers.

Sequencing was performed on CD4+ T cells sorted from blood. These receptors were obtained from a woman between 18 and 30 years old in good health.

The genes are TRBV20-1 and TRBJ2-7; 8 bases align to TRBD2. Per the germline V gene, CDR1 is DFQATT and CDR2 is SNEGSKA (reference sequence). The CDR3 totals 15 residues. V dropped 3 bases and J dropped 5; count of bases not matched to a gene: 12. Here the CDR3 reads CSARRGGGGMDEQYF. For the CDR3, the DNA is TGCAGTGCTAGGAGAGGAGGCGGGGGGATGGACGAGCAGTACTTC.

The chain employs TRBV20-1 and TRBJ1-6, with D perhaps matching TRBD1 (5 bases). This CDR3 region has 16 residues. CDR1 and CDR2 (germline): DFQATT, SNEGSKA (reference sequence). V lost 2 bases and J lost 0, with 11 bases in between. The CDR3 DNA follows: TGCAGTGCTAGAAGGCAGGGACCCTCCTATAATTCACCCCTCCACTTT. This gives the protein CSARRQGPSYNSPLHF.

This clonotype came up once. The J gene is TRBJ2-2, the V gene TRBV7-2, with D possibly matching TRBD2 (5 bases). The length of the CDR3 is 14 residues. V dropped 4 bases and J dropped 3 bases, with 9 bases sitting between them. Germline V gives CDR1 SGHTA, CDR2 FQGNSA. The chain's CDR3 is CASSWFGDTGELFF. CDR3 nucleotides: TGTGCCAGCAGCTGGTTCGGGGACACCGGGGAGCTGTTTTTT.

This chain joins TRBV7-9 and TRBJ2-5; tentatively, D is TRBD2 (5 bases). Germline CDR1 reads SEHNR; CDR2 reads FQNEAQ (reference sequence). The CDR3 is 14 amino acids. The V end was cut by 5 bases, the J end by 4 bases, with 14 bases between. For the CDR3, the DNA is TGTGCCAGCAGCCCGGAGGTTAGCGTAGAGACCCAGTACTTC. Translation: CASSPEVSVETQYF.

V is TRBV29-1 and J is TRBJ1-2, with 12 bases identical to TRBD1. The CDR3 has 13 amino acids. The trim removed 4 bases at V and 6 bases at J, leaving 3 bases unmatched. The V gene's germline CDR1 is SQVTM and CDR2 ANQGSEA. This chain's CDR3 is CSVAGQGANGYTF. CDR3 sequence (DNA): TGCAGCGTTGCGGGACAGGGGGCGAATGGCTACACCTTC.

This clonotype was seen more than once but under ten times. This chain uses TRBV5-1 with TRBJ2-7; D gene unclear. The germline CDR1 and CDR2 sequences are SGHRS and YFSETQ. Trimming pared 1 base from V and 6 bases from J, leaving 14 bases between. The CDR3 has 14 amino acids. The CDR3 here is CASSLPEGYTEQYF. In DNA, the CDR3 is TGCGCCAGCAGCTTGCCGGAAGGGTACACCGAGCAGTACTTC.

This sequence joins TRBV2 and TRBJ2-7; 7 nucleotides align to TRBD1. Germline-derived CDR1 and CDR2 are SNHLY and FYNNEI. The junction had 12 bases not matched to a gene; V was cut back by 7 bases and J by 9 bases. There are 13 residues in the CDR3. The CDR3 coding sequence is TGTGCCAGCAAACCCGACAGGGAGTATGGGCAGTACTTC. Its translation is CASKPDREYGQYF.

The rearrangement joins TRBV7-9 to TRBJ2-5; 8 bases align to TRBD2. The CDR3 runs to 14 residues. V was clipped by 9 bases and J by 2 bases; unmatched bases: 8. The germline V gene encodes CDR1 SEHNR and CDR2 FQNEAQ (reference sequence). The CDR3 loop is CASGTAGGQETQYF. Written as DNA, the CDR3 is TGTGCCAGTGGGACGGCGGGGGGACAAGAGACCCAGTACTTC.

V is TRBV5-1 and J is TRBJ2-3; weak D call: TRBD1 (6 bases). Germline V lookup: CDR1 SGHRS, CDR2 YFSETQ. The V end was cut by 4 bases, the J end by 1 base, with 10 bases between. The length of the CDR3 is 14 residues. The CDR3 region is CASSAGQRTDTQYF. CDR3 nucleotides: TGCGCCAGCAGCGCTGGACAGCGCACAGATACGCAGTATTTT.

This clonotype came up a few times. The rearrangement uses TRBV7-9 and TRBJ1-2; 7 nucleotides agree with TRBD1. The germline V gene has CDR1 SEHNR and CDR2 FQNEAQ (reference sequence). V lost 2 bases to trimming and J lost 4 bases; unmatched junction nucleotides: 4. The CDR3 covers 14 residues. The CDR3 protein is CASSLTDRAYGYTF. In DNA form, the CDR3 reads TGTGCCAGCAGCTTAACCGACAGGGCCTATGGCTACACCTTC.

This chain uses TRBV20-1 with TRBJ2-3; D is perhaps TRBD2 (6 bases). Trimming shortened V by 6 bases and J by 3 bases, and 16 bases separated the two germline ends. This CDR3 spans 14 amino acids. Looked up from germline, CDR1 is DFQATT and CDR2 is SNEGSKA (reference sequence). CDR3 bases: TGCAGTGCCCGCCGCGGGGTTTATACAGATACGCAGTATTTT. It yields the protein CSARRGVYTDTQYF.

The chain couples TRBV10-2 to TRBJ2-2, with TRBD2 identical over 13 bases. Germline V gives CDR1 WSHSY, CDR2 SAAADI. This CDR3 contains 15 residues. The junction had 5 bases not matched to a gene; V was cut back by 7 bases and J by 6 bases. The CDR3 region is CASMFGLAGAGELFF. In DNA, the CDR3 is TGCGCCAGCATGTTCGGACTAGCGGGAGCCGGGGAGCTGTTTTTT.